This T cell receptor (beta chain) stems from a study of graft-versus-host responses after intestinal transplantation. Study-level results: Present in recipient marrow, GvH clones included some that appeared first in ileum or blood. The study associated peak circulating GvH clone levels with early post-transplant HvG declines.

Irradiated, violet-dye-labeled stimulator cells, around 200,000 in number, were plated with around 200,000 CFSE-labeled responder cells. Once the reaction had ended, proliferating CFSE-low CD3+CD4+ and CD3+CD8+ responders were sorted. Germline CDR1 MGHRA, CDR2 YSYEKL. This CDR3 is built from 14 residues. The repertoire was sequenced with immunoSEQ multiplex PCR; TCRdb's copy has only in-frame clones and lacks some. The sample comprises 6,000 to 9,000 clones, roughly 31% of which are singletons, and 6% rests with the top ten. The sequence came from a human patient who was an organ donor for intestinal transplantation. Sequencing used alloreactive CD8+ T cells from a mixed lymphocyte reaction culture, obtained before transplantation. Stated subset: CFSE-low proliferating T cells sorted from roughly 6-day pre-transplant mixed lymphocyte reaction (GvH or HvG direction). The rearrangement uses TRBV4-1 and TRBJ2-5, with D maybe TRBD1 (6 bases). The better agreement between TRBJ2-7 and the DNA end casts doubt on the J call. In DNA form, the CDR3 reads TGCGCCAGCAGCCAAGGATCAGGGGCCTACGAGCAGTACTTC. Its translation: CASSQGSGAYEQYF.